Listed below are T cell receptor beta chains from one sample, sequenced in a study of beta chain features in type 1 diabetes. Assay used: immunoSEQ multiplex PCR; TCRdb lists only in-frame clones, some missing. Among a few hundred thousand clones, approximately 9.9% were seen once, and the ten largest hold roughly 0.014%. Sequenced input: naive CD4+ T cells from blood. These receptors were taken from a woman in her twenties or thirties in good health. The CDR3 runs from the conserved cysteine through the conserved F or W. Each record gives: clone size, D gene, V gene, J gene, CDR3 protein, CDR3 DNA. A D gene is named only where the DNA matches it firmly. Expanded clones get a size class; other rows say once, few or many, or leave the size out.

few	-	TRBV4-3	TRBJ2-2	CASSQEYGAGRNTGELFF	TGCGCCAGCAGCCAAGAGTACGGGGCGGGACGGAACACCGGGGAGCTGTTTTTT
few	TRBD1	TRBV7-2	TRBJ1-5	CASSSDREFRWNQPQHF	TGTGCCAGCAGCTCGGACAGGGAGTTTCGTTGGAATCAGCCCCAGCATTTT
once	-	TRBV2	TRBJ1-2	CASSEIRGSDGYTF	TGTGCCAGCAGTGAAATCAGAGGGTCGGATGGCTACACCTTC
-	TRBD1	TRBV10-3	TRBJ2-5	CASKGTVLETQYF	TGTGCCTCTAAGGGGACAGTTCTAGAGACCCAGTACTTC
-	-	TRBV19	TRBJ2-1	CASSPDRILNEQFF	TGTGCCAGTAGCCCCGACAGGATACTCAATGAGCAGTTCTTC
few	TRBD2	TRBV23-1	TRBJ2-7	CAPGLAGGYEQYF	TGCGCACCCGGACTAGCGGGAGGTTACGAGCAGTACTTC
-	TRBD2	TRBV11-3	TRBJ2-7	CASSLASGGEQYF	TGTGCCAGCAGCTTAGCTAGCGGCGGCGAGCAGTACTTC
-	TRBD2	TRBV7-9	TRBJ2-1	CASPAREAGFHEQFF	TGTGCCAGCCCCGCGCGGGAGGCCGGATTTCATGAGCAGTTCTTC
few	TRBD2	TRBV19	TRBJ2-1	CASSPGTSYNEQFF	TGTGCCAGTAGTCCGGGGACTAGTTACAATGAGCAGTTCTTC
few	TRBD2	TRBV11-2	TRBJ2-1	CASSLRLAGGNEQFF	TGTGCCAGCAGCCTAAGACTAGCGGGGGGCAATGAGCAGTTCTTC
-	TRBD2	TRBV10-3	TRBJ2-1	CAISAGSGSQEFF	TGTGCCATCAGTGCCGGTAGCGGGAGTCAAGAGTTCTTC
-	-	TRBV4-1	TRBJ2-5	CASSQSTPQETQYF	TGCGCCAGCAGCCAATCGACTCCCCAAGAGACCCAGTACTTC
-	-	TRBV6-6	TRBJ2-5	CASSYGAAQETQYF	TGTGCCAGCAGTTACGGAGCGGCCCAAGAGACCCAGTACTTC
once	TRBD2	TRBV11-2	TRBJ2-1	CASSLDGLAGLYNEQFF	TGTGCCAGCAGCTTAGATGGACTAGCGGGACTCTACAATGAGCAGTTCTTC
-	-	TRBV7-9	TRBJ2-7	CASSSLWYEQYF	TGTGCCAGCAGCTCTCTATGGTACGAGCAGTACTTC
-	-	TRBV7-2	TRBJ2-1	CASSLDGAYNEQFF	TGTGCCAGCAGCTTAGACGGGGCCTACAATGAGCAGTTCTTC
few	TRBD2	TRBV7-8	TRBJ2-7	CASSTPPSGSSYEQYF	TGTGCCAGCAGCACCCCACCTAGCGGGTCCTCCTACGAGCAGTACTTC
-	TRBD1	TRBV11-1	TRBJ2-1	CASSTGTGYMNEQFF	TGTGCCAGTTCAACCGGGACAGGTTACATGAATGAGCAGTTCTTC
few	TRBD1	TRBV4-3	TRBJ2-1	CASSQVGQGTDNEQFF	TGCGCCAGCAGCCAAGTGGGACAGGGGACCGACAATGAGCAGTTCTTC
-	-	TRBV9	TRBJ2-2	CASSVGGSPIPTGELFF	TGTGCCAGCAGCGTAGGCGGCTCCCCTATCCCCACCGGGGAGCTGTTTTTT
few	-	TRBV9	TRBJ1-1	CASSAPGYTEAFF	TGTGCCAGCAGCGCCCCCGGGTACACTGAAGCTTTCTTT
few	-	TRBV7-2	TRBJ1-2	CASSLRTGLGIYGYTF	TGTGCCAGCAGCCTAAGGACCGGACTGGGTATCTATGGCTACACCTTC
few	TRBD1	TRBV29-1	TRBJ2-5	CSAATGTGRETQYF	TGCAGCGCTGCAACCGGGACAGGGAGGGAGACCCAGTACTTC
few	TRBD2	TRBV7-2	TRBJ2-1	CASSSFSGTSSYNEQFF	TGTGCCAGCAGCTCTTTCTCGGGGACTAGCTCCTACAATGAGCAGTTCTTC
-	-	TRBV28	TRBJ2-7	CASSSQSVRYEQYF	TGTGCCAGCAGTTCTCAGTCCGTTCGATACGAGCAGTACTTC
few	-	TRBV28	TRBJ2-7	CASTRGYEQYF	TGTGCCAGCACCCGGGGATACGAGCAGTACTTC
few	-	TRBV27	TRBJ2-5	CASSFQRRETQYF	TGTGCCAGCAGTTTTCAGCGCAGAGAGACCCAGTACTTC
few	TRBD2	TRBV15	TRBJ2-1	CATSREGLAGNNEQFF	TGTGCCACCAGCAGAGAGGGGCTAGCGGGAAACAATGAGCAGTTCTTC
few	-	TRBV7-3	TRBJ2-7	CASSLTSTSYEQYF	TGTGCCAGCAGCTTAACGTCGACTTCCTACGAGCAGTACTTC
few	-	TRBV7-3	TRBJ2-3	CASSLSGPSTDTQYF	TGTGCCAGCAGCTTATCCGGTCCCAGCACAGATACGCAGTATTTT
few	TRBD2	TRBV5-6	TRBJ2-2	CASSPRGTSGNTGELFF	TGTGCCAGCAGCCCCCGCGGGACTAGCGGGAACACCGGGGAGCTGTTTTTT
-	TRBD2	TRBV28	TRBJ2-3	CASSPARSVGGKTDTQYF	TGTGCCAGCAGCCCCGCCCGTTCGGTGGGAGGGAAGACAGATACGCAGTATTTT
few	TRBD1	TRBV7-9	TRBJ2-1	CASSSQGARLNYNEQFF	TGTGCCAGCAGCTCTCAGGGGGCGCGTCTAAACTACAATGAGCAGTTCTTC
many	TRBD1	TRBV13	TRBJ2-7	CASSLAHRGHEQYF	TGTGCCAGCAGTCTAGCCCACAGGGGGCACGAGCAGTACTTC
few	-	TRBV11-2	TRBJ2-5	CASSLVSYQETQYF	TGTGCCAGCAGCTTAGTCTCTTACCAAGAGACCCAGTACTTC
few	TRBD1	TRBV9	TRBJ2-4	CASSAGGTGQNIQYF	TGTGCCAGCAGCGCTGGGGGGACAGGGCAAAACATTCAGTACTTC
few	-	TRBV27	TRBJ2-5	CASTASVQETQYF	TGTGCCAGCACGGCTAGCGTACAAGAGACCCAGTACTTC
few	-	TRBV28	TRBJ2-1	CASSEQGRWLF	TGTGCCAGCAGTGAACAGGGTAGGTGGCTCTTC
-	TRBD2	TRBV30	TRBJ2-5	CASEAGTSGTGQGTQYF	TGTGCCTCAGAAGCCGGGACTAGCGGGACGGGACAAGGGACCCAGTACTTC
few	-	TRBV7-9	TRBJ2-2	CASSLLKTGGTTGELFF	TGTGCCAGCAGCCTACTAAAGACAGGAGGAACCACCGGGGAGCTGTTTTTT
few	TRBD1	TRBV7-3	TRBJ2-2	CASSPEAGGNTGELFF	TGTGCCAGCAGCCCCGAGGCAGGGGGTAACACCGGGGAGCTGTTTTTT
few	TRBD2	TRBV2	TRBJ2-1	CASSEGGLAGRGEQFF	TGTGCCAGCAGTGAAGGGGGGCTAGCGGGAAGAGGTGAGCAGTTCTTC
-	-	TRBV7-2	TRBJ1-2	CASSLAQDGGFTF	TGTGCCAGCAGCTTAGCCCAGGACGGAGGTTTTACCTTC
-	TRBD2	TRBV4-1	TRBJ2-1	CASSQVNTGLADYNEQFF	TGCGCCAGCAGCCAAGTCAATACGGGACTAGCGGACTACAATGAGCAGTTCTTC
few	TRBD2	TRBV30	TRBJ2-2	CAWSALGTTDGELFF	TGTGCCTGGAGTGCCCTCGGGACTACAGACGGGGAGCTGTTTTTT
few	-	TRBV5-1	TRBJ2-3	CASSLGSPTSTDTQYF	TGCGCCAGCAGCTTGGGCAGCCCGACTAGCACAGATACGCAGTATTTT
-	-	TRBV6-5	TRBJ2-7	CASSYSPGLSYEQYF	TGTGCCAGCAGTTACTCGCCGGGACTCTCCTACGAGCAGTACTTC
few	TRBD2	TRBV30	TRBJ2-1	CASKGPSGGEQFF	TGTGCCTCCAAAGGGCCTAGCGGTGGGGAGCAGTTCTTC
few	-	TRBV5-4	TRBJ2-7	CASSLGLQGYEQYF	TGTGCCAGCAGCTTGGGTTTACAGGGCTACGAGCAGTACTTC
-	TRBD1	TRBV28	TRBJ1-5	CASSLDFGAGGGQPQHF	TGTGCCAGCAGTTTAGACTTTGGGGCAGGGGGTGGTCAGCCCCAGCATTTT
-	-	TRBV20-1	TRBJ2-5	CSPMRQETQYF	TGCAGTCCGATGCGCCAAGAGACCCAGTACTTC
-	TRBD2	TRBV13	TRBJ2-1	CASSFSGRARNLYNEQFF	TGTGCCAGCAGCTTTAGCGGGAGGGCCCGAAATCTCTACAATGAGCAGTTCTTC
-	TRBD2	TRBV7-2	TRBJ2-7	CASSLWGLAGAAVEQYF	TGTGCCAGCAGCTTATGGGGACTAGCGGGAGCCGCAGTCGAGCAGTACTTC
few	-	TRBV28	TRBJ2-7	CASSWRGGRTSYEQYF	TGTGCCAGCAGCTGGCGAGGCGGACGGACTTCCTACGAGCAGTACTTC
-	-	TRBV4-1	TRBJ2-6	CASSQAEGGSGANVLTF	TGCGCCAGCAGCCAAGCGGAAGGGGGCTCTGGGGCCAACGTCCTGACTTTC
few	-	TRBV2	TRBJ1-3	CASRSRSFSGNTIYF	TGTGCCAGCAGGTCGCGGAGTTTCTCTGGAAACACCATATATTTT
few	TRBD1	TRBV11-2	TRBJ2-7	CASSIGWDRVEQYF	TGTGCCAGCAGCATAGGCTGGGACAGGGTGGAGCAGTACTTC
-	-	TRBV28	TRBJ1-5	CASSLGGKPQHF	TGTGCCAGCAGTTTAGGCGGAAAGCCCCAGCATTTT
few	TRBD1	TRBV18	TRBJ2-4	CASSPGTGGNIQYF	TGTGCCAGCTCACCCGGGACAGGGGGAAACATTCAGTACTTC
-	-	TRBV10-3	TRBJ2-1	CAIRPGQPTVYEQFF	TGTGCCATCAGACCGGGACAACCCACCGTCTATGAGCAGTTCTTC